The 22 T cell receptor beta chains below were found in one sample sequenced in a study of OX40 agonist ivuxolimab in advanced cancers. Assay used: immunoSEQ multiplex PCR; TCRdb lists only in-frame clones, some missing. The data contain tens of thousands of clones, 94% of them singletons. The sample consisted of CD4+ or CD8+ T cells sorted from blood, taken in a trial of the OX40 agonist ivuxolimab. The receptors originated from an adult with an advanced solid tumor such as melanoma, head and neck, liver or kidney cancer.

The gene calls are TRBV27 and TRBJ2-1, with 10 bases fitting TRBD2. The CDR3 totals 18 residues. The junction had 8 bases not matched to a gene; V was cut back by 3 bases and J by 0 bases. The germline gives CDR1 MNHEY, CDR2 SMNVEV (reference sequence). CDR3 sequence reads: CASSFALAGVSSYNEQFF. The DNA for the CDR3 is TGTGCCAGCAGTTTCGCCCTAGCGGGGGTAAGCTCCTACAATGAGCAGTTCTTC.

V is TRBV28 and J is TRBJ1-5, with TRBD1 matching over 10 bases. Looked up from germline, CDR1 is MDHEN and CDR2 is SYDVKM. The CDR3 loop spans 16 amino acids. V shed 1 base and J 4 bases; nucleotides not matched to a gene: 4. CDR3 coding DNA: TGTGCCAGCAGTTTATTGGGACAGGGGCTTAATCAGCCCCAGCATTTT. This sequence encodes CASSLLGQGLNQPQHF.

The rearrangement links TRBV27 to TRBJ2-4; D may correspond to TRBD1 or TRBD2 (5 bases each). The V and J ends lost 2 bases and 3 bases respectively, with 8 bases between them. Germline loops: CDR1 MNHEY, CDR2 SMNVEV (reference sequence). The CDR3 length is 14 residues. The CDR3 nucleotides read TGTGCCAGCAGTTTACGGGACGTCAAAAACATTCAGTACTTC. Translated, it gives CASSLRDVKNIQYF.

The V gene is TRBV9, the J gene TRBJ2-7; TRBD1 or TRBD2 may be the D gene (5 bases each). The CDR3 sequence is 12 residues long. The germline gives CDR1 SGDLS, CDR2 YYNGEE. Trimming removed 3 bases at V and 7 bases at J, with 11 bases between. The CDR3 reads CASSAGRSEQYF. The CDR3 DNA is TGTGCCAGCAGCGCGGGACGGTCGGAGCAGTACTTC. The full variable domain, its missing parts supplied by reference TRBV9 and TRBJ2-7, is DSGVTQTPKHLITATGQRVTLRCSPRSGDLSVYWYQQSLDQGLQFLIQYYNGEERAKGNILERFSAQQFPDLHSELNLSSLELGDSALYFCASSAGRSEQYFGPGTRLTVT.

The J gene is TRBJ2-7, the V gene TRBV6-5; 8 nucleotides line up with TRBD1. V shed 8 bases and J 3 bases; nucleotides not matched to a gene: 6. The CDR3 length is 13 residues. Germline assignment: CDR1 MNHEY and CDR2 SVGAGI. The CDR3 nucleotides read TGTGCCAGCCTCGGGGACAGGAGCTACGAGCAGTACTTC. This sequence encodes CASLGDRSYEQYF.

The chain links TRBV4-2 to TRBJ2-7; D gene ambiguous. The CDR3 extends over 17 amino acids. The V end was cut by 0 bases, the J end by 1 base, with 16 bases between. Per the germline V gene, CDR1 is LGHNA and CDR2 is YNFKEQ. The CDR3 loop reads CASSQEISEAISYEQYF. CDR3 nucleotides: TGTGCCAGCAGCCAAGAGATCTCAGAGGCGATATCCTACGAGCAGTACTTC.

This chain links TRBV4-1 with TRBJ2-7; 10 bases fit TRBD1. The V and J ends lost 1 base and 3 bases, in that order; junction bases with no gene match: 12. In germline, CDR1 is MGHRA, CDR2 YSYEKL. CDR3 length equals 18 residues. CDR3 DNA sequence: TGCGCCAGCAGCCAAGTATTCGGGACAGGGGTCTACATCTACGAGCAGTACTTC. Translation: CASSQVFGTGVYIYEQYF.

The chain links TRBV27 to TRBJ1-4; a weak D match, TRBD1 (5 bases). V gave up 5 bases and J gave up 8 bases, with 21 bases separating them. The CDR3 covers 16 residues. In germline, CDR1 is MNHEY, CDR2 SMNVEV (reference sequence). This chain's CDR3 is CASSLSNQGTREKLFF. In nucleotides, the CDR3 is TGTGCCAGCAGTCTCTCAAATCAGGGAACTCGCGAAAAACTGTTTTTT.

This clone has only a few counts. The J gene is TRBJ1-1, the V gene TRBV19; D is ambiguous. The CDR3 sequence is 16 residues long. The V end was cut by 3 bases, the J end by 1 base, with 15 bases between. From germline, CDR1 is LNHDA and CDR2 SQIVND (reference sequence). Written as DNA, the CDR3 is TGTGCCAGTAGTATGGGAGCGGGCAGGTCGAACACTGAAGCTTTCTTT. Translation gives CASSMGAGRSNTEAFF.

The chain recombines TRBV7-8 with TRBJ2-1; D perhaps matches TRBD1 (6 bases). Trimming stripped 0 bases from V and 4 bases from J, with 7 bases between. The CDR3 totals 14 residues. Germline values: CDR1 SGHVS, CDR2 FQNEAQ. DNA for the CDR3: TGTGCCAGCAGCTTAGCGGGGGCATACAATGAGCAGTTCTTC. This codes for CASSLAGAYNEQFF.

The rearrangement links TRBV18 to TRBJ2-5; the D call may be TRBD1 or TRBD2 (5 bases each). CDR1 is KGHSH and CDR2 is LQKENI in the germline V gene. The V end was cut by 6 bases, the J end by 9 bases, with 14 bases between. This CDR3 region has 12 residues. CDR3 sequence (DNA): TGTGCCAGCTCGCCGGAGACGGGGCCCCAGTACTTC. It translates to CASSPETGPQYF.

J is TRBJ2-5 and V is TRBV28; no firm D call. The CDR3 is 13 amino acids. The V end was cut by 3 bases, the J end by 1 base, with 6 bases between. Germline CDR1 reads MDHEN; CDR2 reads SYDVKM. As DNA, the CDR3 is TGTGCCAGCAGTTTGGGCCTCCAAGAGACCCAGTACTTC. Translated, it gives CASSLGLQETQYF.

The chain links TRBV5-4 to TRBJ2-7; the D gene is possibly TRBD2 (6 bases). The CDR3 length is 17 residues. Germline CDR1 SGHNT, CDR2 YYREEE (reference sequence). Trimming removed 3 bases from V and 7 bases from J, with 26 bases in between. CDR3 nucleotide sequence: TGTGCCAGCAGCTCCCGGGACTCCCAAGGTCTAGGTGGGGAGCAGTACTTC. It yields the protein CASSSRDSQGLGGEQYF.

CDR3 nucleotides: TGTGCCAGCAGTTACTTAAACGCAGATACGCAGTATTTT. Translated, it gives CASSYLNADTQYF. This sequence joins TRBV6-5 and TRBJ2-3; D unresolved. The CDR3 is made up of 13 amino acids. The germline V gene encodes CDR1 MNHEY and CDR2 SVGAGI. V lost 1 base to trimming and J lost 4 bases, with 6 bases between them.

J is TRBJ1-2 and V is TRBV9; 7 bases are a match to TRBD1. Trimming removed 1 base from V and 6 bases from J; junction bases left unmatched: 0. Germline CDR1 and CDR2: SGDLS and YYNGEE. CDR3 length: 12 amino acids. The CDR3 DNA reads TGTGCCAGCAGCGTACAGGGGGATGGCTACACCTTC. As protein: CASSVQGDGYTF.

V usage is TRBV7-2 and J usage is TRBJ2-7; 8 bases are a match to TRBD1. The trim removed 4 bases at V and 7 bases at J, leaving 6 bases unmatched. Germline CDR1 is SGHTA and CDR2 is FQGNSA. This CDR3 spans 13 amino acids. The CDR3 reads CASSSVTGVEQYF. The CDR3 nucleotides read TGTGCCAGCAGCTCGGTGACAGGGGTGGAGCAGTACTTC. The whole variable domain, remainder taken from reference TRBV7-2 and TRBJ2-7, is GAGVSQSPSNKVTEKGKDVELRCDPISGHTALYWYRQSLGQGLEFLIYFQGNSAPDKSGLPSDRFSAERTGGSVSTLTIQRTQQEDSAVYLCASSSVTGVEQYFGPGTRLTVT.

This clone was detected once. The CDR3 spells CASSSGTSGMGTDTQYF. The CDR3 nucleotides are TGTGCCAGCAGCTCCGGCACTAGCGGGATGGGCACAGATACGCAGTATTTT. The V call is TRBV7-2, the J call TRBJ2-3; 10 bases are shared with TRBD2. J was trimmed by 1 base and V by 4 bases; bases with no gene match: 8. The CDR3 is 17 amino acids. CDR1 and CDR2 from the germline V gene are SGHTA and FQGNSA.

V usage is TRBV4-3 and J usage is TRBJ1-2; tentative D call: TRBD1 (5 bases). The CDR3 contains 17 residues. CDR1 is LGHNA, CDR2 YSLEER, per germline. The germline V and J ends were trimmed by 0 bases and 3 bases, with 17 bases remaining between them. The CDR3 nucleotides read TGCGCCAGCAGCCAAGATTGGGTGATCAGGGTTGACTATGGCTACACCTTC. Translated, it gives CASSQDWVIRVDYGYTF.

This sequence joins TRBV27 and TRBJ2-7, with a tentative D call TRBD2 (6 bases). In germline, CDR1 is MNHEY, CDR2 SMNVEV (reference sequence). Trimming left V 4 bases short and J 2 bases short, with 12 bases between. This CDR3 is built from 14 residues. The CDR3 sequence is CASSWEDGTYEQYF. DNA of the CDR3: TGTGCCAGCAGTTGGGAGGACGGAACCTACGAGCAGTACTTC.

This clone was detected once. The V call is TRBV6-5, the J call TRBJ1-1; D remains ambiguous. CDR1 is MNHEY and CDR2 is SVGAGI in the germline V gene. This CDR3 comprises 12 residues. With 5 bases removed from V and 11 bases from J, the gap between germline ends came to 15 bases. The CDR3 loop is CASSEGRVRAFF. The DNA for the CDR3 is TGTGCCAGCAGTGAAGGAAGGGTGCGGGCTTTCTTT.

This chain links TRBV9 with TRBJ2-7, with 8 bases fitting TRBD2. CDR1 and CDR2 from the germline V gene are SGDLS and YYNGEE. This CDR3 is 15 amino acids long. V trimming: 5 bases; J trimming: 0 bases; junction bases outside the gene matches: 7. CDR3 sequence (DNA): TGTGCCAGCAGTCAGACTAGCGCGAGCTCCTACGAGCAGTACTTC. It codes for CASSQTSASSYEQYF. The whole variable domain, remainder taken from reference TRBV9 and TRBJ2-7, is DSGVTQTPKHLITATGQRVTLRCSPRSGDLSVYWYQQSLDQGLQFLIQYYNGEERAKGNILERFSAQQFPDLHSELNLSSLELGDSALYFCASSQTSASSYEQYFGPGTRLTVT.

V and J are TRBV7-2 and TRBJ1-5, with TRBD1 matching 8 bases. Germline CDR1 reads SGHTA; CDR2 reads FQGNSA. The trim removed 4 bases at V and 5 bases at J, leaving 7 bases unmatched. The CDR3 runs to 15 residues. CDR3 region: CASSSTGERDQPQHF. The CDR3 DNA sequence: TGTGCCAGCAGCTCGACAGGGGAGCGCGATCAGCCCCAGCATTTT. Full variable domain (rest looked up from reference TRBV7-2 and TRBJ1-5): GAGVSQSPSNKVTEKGKDVELRCDPISGHTALYWYRQSLGQGLEFLIYFQGNSAPDKSGLPSDRFSAERTGGSVSTLTIQRTQQEDSAVYLCASSSTGERDQPQHFGDGTRLSIL.